Sequencing of this T cell receptor beta chain was carried out in a study of blood T cell repertoires in COVID-19. Study background: T cells, B-cell-depleted T cells, or PBMCs provided the cDNA or gDNA that served as material.

This clone came up once. TCRdb's table, derived via immunoSEQ multiplex PCR, lists solely in-frame clones and lacks some. Among about 52,000 clones listed, around 80% were seen once. Enrolled during active infection, Seattle patients were then followed longitudinally. This CDR3 contains 13 residues. V dropped 2 bases and J dropped 2 bases, with 9 bases sitting between them. Germline loops: CDR1 GTSNPN, CDR2 SVGIG (reference sequence). This rearrangement joins TRBV30 to TRBJ2-5; D is ambiguous. The sequencing input was peripheral blood. This TCR was recovered from a woman at least 80 years old with COVID-19, enrolled during active disease. CDR3 amino acids: CAWSKTRQETQYF. Written as DNA, the CDR3 is TGTGCCTGGAGTAAAACAAGACAAGAGACCCAGTACTTC.